Below, 28 T cell receptor beta chains from the same sample are listed, as sequenced in a study of T cell responses to AZD1222 COVID-19 vaccine. Sequenced by immunoSEQ multiplex PCR; TCRdb stores in-frame clones only, minus some. The sample lists more than 100,000 clones, roughly 87% seen once, with 8.5% to 10% in the top ten. The sequenced sample was peripheral blood, obtained on day 0 of AZD1222 vaccination. Every receptor here comes from an adult in good health.

Concerning this clone: The identical CDR3 is also encoded by other nucleotide sequences in the sample. The rearrangement links TRBV28 to TRBJ1-1; 9 bases fit TRBD1. CDR1 and CDR2 (germline): MDHEN, SYDVKM. V was pared by 9 bases and J by 5 bases, with 7 bases of the junction left unmatched. This CDR3 has 13 residues. The CDR3 spells CASSRDRVTEAFF. CDR3 DNA sequence: TGTGCCAGTTCCCGGGACAGGGTTACTGAAGCTTTCTTT.

This clone was recorded a few times. This chain uses TRBV5-4 with TRBJ2-7; TRBD1 agrees at 7 bases. The CDR3 extends over 15 amino acids. CDR1 is SGHNT and CDR2 is YYREEE in the germline V gene (reference sequence). J lost 7 bases, V lost 4 bases, and 14 bases had no gene match. In DNA form, the CDR3 reads TGTGCCAGCAGCGGAACCAGACAGGGCCCCAGGGAGCAGTACTTC. This codes for CASSGTRQGPREQYF.

This chain connects TRBV28 to TRBJ2-7; 11 bases map to TRBD2. V was pared by 3 bases and J by 3 bases, with 4 bases of the junction left unmatched. From germline, CDR1 is MDHEN and CDR2 SYDVKM. The CDR3 has 15 residues. The CDR3 loop reads CASSFFGLAGYEQYF. CDR3 bases: TGTGCCAGCAGTTTCTTTGGACTAGCGGGCTACGAGCAGTACTTC.

This chain links TRBV2 with TRBJ1-1; D unclear. The CDR3 covers 15 residues. V lost 4 bases, J lost 0 bases, and 12 bases lay in between. Germline V lookup: CDR1 SNHLY, CDR2 FYNNEI. The CDR3 coding sequence is TGTGCCAGCAGTGGTTGGACGGTTATGAACACTGAAGCTTTCTTT. Translating it yields CASSGWTVMNTEAFF.

This clone was picked up a small number of times. The chain carries TRBV9 and TRBJ2-1; 12 nucleotides line up with TRBD2. With V trimmed by 3 bases and J by 10 bases, 11 bases remained unmatched. The CDR3 covers 16 residues. Germline V gives CDR1 SGDLS, CDR2 YYNGEE. In nucleotides, the CDR3 is TGTGCCAGCAGCGATTCTCGAGGACTAGCGGGAAAAGAGCAGTTCTTC. Protein product: CASSDSRGLAGKEQFF.

The chain carries TRBV27 and TRBJ2-7; a possible D gene is TRBD1 (6 bases). CDR3 length equals 13 residues. The V gene's germline CDR1 is MNHEY and CDR2 SMNVEV (reference sequence). Trimming shortened V by 3 bases and J by 2 bases, and 8 bases separated the two germline ends. The DNA of the CDR3 is TGTGCCAGCAGTTTGGACAGTACCTACGAGCAGTACTTC. Its translation is CASSLDSTYEQYF.

The chain recombines TRBV4-1 with TRBJ2-3; D is possibly TRBD2 (6 bases). The CDR3 covers 15 residues. Trimming took 3 bases from V and 1 from J, leaving 11 bases between them. CDR1 is MGHRA and CDR2 is YSYEKL in the germline V gene. The CDR3 spells CASSQGRGGTDTQYF. The DNA for the CDR3 is TGCGCCAGCAGCCAGGGGCGGGGAGGCACAGATACGCAGTATTTT.

V gene TRBV5-1 combines with J gene TRBJ2-7; 8 bases are a match to TRBD1. The CDR3 length is 13 residues. From germline, CDR1 is SGHRS and CDR2 YFSETQ. The trim removed 4 bases at V and 6 bases at J, leaving 6 bases unmatched. In DNA form, the CDR3 reads TGCGCCAGCAGCGTGGGGACAGGAACCGAGCAGTACTTC. This encodes CASSVGTGTEQYF.

The V gene is TRBV11-2, the J gene TRBJ2-5; D gene unclear. V was trimmed by 4 bases and J by 2 bases, leaving 8 bases between them. Per the germline V gene, CDR1 is SGHAT and CDR2 is FQNNGV. The CDR3 covers 13 residues. This CDR3 reads CASSSAWQETQYF. CDR3 nucleotides: TGTGCCAGCAGCTCCGCTTGGCAAGAGACCCAGTACTTC. The full variable domain, completed using reference TRBV11-2 and TRBJ2-5, is EAGVAQSPRYKIIEKRQSVAFWCNPISGHATLYWYQQILGQGPKLLIQFQNNGVVDDSQLPKDRFSAERLKGVDSTLKIQPAKLEDSAVYLCASSSAWQETQYFGPGTRLLVL.

The chain employs TRBV30 and TRBJ2-7; D unresolved. Germline CDR1 reads GTSNPN; CDR2 reads SVGIG (reference sequence). V lost 0 bases and J lost 5, with 8 bases in between. The CDR3 runs to 12 residues. The CDR3, as DNA: TGTGCCTGGAGTGTAAGGGCAGACGAGCAGTACTTC. The encoded protein is CAWSVRADEQYF.

The chain recombines TRBV7-9 with TRBJ2-7; no clear D. Trimming took 1 base from V and 4 from J, leaving 14 bases between them. The CDR3 has 15 residues. In germline, CDR1 is SEHNR, CDR2 FQNEAQ (reference sequence). DNA of the CDR3: TGTGCCAGCAGCTTAGAGGGCGCAGCCGCTTACGAGCAGTACTTC. Its protein is CASSLEGAAAYEQYF.

This chain links TRBV7-3 with TRBJ2-3; a possible D gene is TRBD2 (6 bases). The CDR3 runs 14 residues. Per germline, CDR1 SGHTA and CDR2 FQGTGA. Trimming cost V 2 bases and J 4 bases, with 10 bases left between them. CDR3 DNA sequence: TGTGCCAGCAGCTTAGGAGCTAGCGCAGATACGCAGTATTTT. It codes for CASSLGASADTQYF.

The genes are TRBV6-2 or TRBV6-3 and TRBJ1-5; D unresolved. The V gene lost 1 base and the J gene lost 11 bases, with 9 bases spanning the gap. Germline V gives CDR1 MNHEY, CDR2 SVGEGT. This CDR3 region has 12 residues. In DNA form, the CDR3 reads TGTGCCAGCAGTTACTACCGGTTGACCCAGCATTTT. It encodes CASSYYRLTQHF.

The rearrangement uses TRBV6-5 and TRBJ2-1; possibly TRBD2 for D (6 bases). The CDR3 has 14 residues. Trimming removed 5 bases from V and 5 bases from J, with 13 bases in between. From germline, CDR1 is MNHEY and CDR2 SVGAGI. CDR3 DNA: TGTGCCAGCAGTCTCCAGGGAGGCGACAATGAGCAGTTCTTC. Residues: CASSLQGGDNEQFF.

The sample holds one count of this clone. V and J are TRBV7-2 and TRBJ2-3; 11 nucleotides line up with TRBD2. The germline CDR1 and CDR2 sequences are SGHTA and FQGNSA. The junction had 10 bases not matched to a gene; V was cut back by 6 bases and J by 5 bases. This CDR3 is built from 16 residues. The CDR3 sequence: CASRPRSGGEKDTQYF. CDR3 coding DNA: TGTGCCAGCAGGCCTCGTAGCGGGGGGGAGAAAGATACGCAGTATTTT.

The chain has TRBV19 and TRBJ2-3; TRBD2 aligns across 9 bases. The CDR3 sequence is 14 residues long. The germline V gene has CDR1 LNHDA and CDR2 SQIVND (reference sequence). V shed 6 bases, J shed 8 bases, and the junction held 9 bases outside the gene matches. The CDR3 reads CASSVAGADGTQYF. In nucleotides, the CDR3 is TGTGCCAGTAGCGTAGCGGGAGCGGACGGTACGCAGTATTTT.

The chain recombines TRBV6-1 with TRBJ1-2, with a weak D call TRBD1 (5 bases). The CDR3 contains 14 residues. Trimming left V 2 bases short and J 3 bases short, with 10 bases between. Germline V CDR1 and CDR2: MNHNS, SASEGT. The CDR3 DNA reads as TGTGCCAGCAGTGAACCAGGGACTTACTATGGCTACACCTTC. This translates into CASSEPGTYYGYTF.

V is TRBV3-1 (or the pseudogene TRBV3-2) and J is TRBJ2-3; D is unclear. Trimming stripped 4 bases from V and 4 bases from J, with 15 bases between. Looked up from germline, CDR1 is LGHDT and CDR2 is YNNKEL (reference sequence). There are 15 residues in the CDR3. CDR3 bases: TGTGCCAGCAGCCCCCGTCAGGCTTGGGCAGATACGCAGTATTTT. Encoded protein: CASSPRQAWADTQYF.

The J gene is TRBJ1-2, the V gene TRBV11-3; D remains unclear. This CDR3 is built from 14 residues. Trimming took 0 bases from V and 2 from J, leaving 7 bases between them. Looked up from germline, CDR1 is SGHNT and CDR2 is YENEEA. CDR3 in DNA: TGTGCCAGCAGCTTAGACGGGAGGAACTATGGCTACACCTTC. Its protein is CASSLDGRNYGYTF.

The V and J genes are TRBV5-5 and TRBJ1-5; D gene unclear. This CDR3 comprises 14 residues. Germline assignment: CDR1 SGHKS and CDR2 YYEKEE (reference sequence). The V end lost 0 bases, the J end lost 6 bases, and 10 bases lay between the germline ends. The CDR3 protein is CASSLGLIGQPQHF. DNA for the CDR3: TGTGCCAGCAGCTTGGGCCTTATTGGTCAGCCCCAGCATTTT.

The chain employs TRBV9 and TRBJ2-7, with D possibly TRBD2 on 6 matching bases. The CDR3 spans 15 residues. The germline CDR1 and CDR2 sequences are SGDLS and YYNGEE. Deletions cut 2 bases from V and 3 bases from J, with 15 bases between. CDR3 sequence (DNA): TGTGCCAGCAGCGTCAGTTCTGACGGGAGCTACGAGCAGTACTTC. It yields the protein CASSVSSDGSYEQYF.

CDR3 loop: CASSLAEYRAYGYTF. CDR3 coding DNA: TGTGCCAGCAGCTTAGCTGAGTACAGGGCCTATGGCTACACCTTC. V is TRBV7-8 and J is TRBJ1-2; possibly TRBD1 for D (6 bases). Germline loops: CDR1 SGHVS, CDR2 FQNEAQ. The CDR3 extends over 15 amino acids. V was shortened by 0 bases and J by 4 bases, with 12 bases between the two germline ends. Looking up the rest from reference TRBV7-8 and TRBJ1-2 gives the full variable domain: GAGVSQSPRYKVAKRGQDVALRCDPISGHVSLFWYQQALGQGPEFLTYFQNEAQLDKSGLPSDRFFAERPEGSVSTLKIQRTQQEDSAVYLCASSLAEYRAYGYTFGSGTRLTVV.

This chain connects TRBV7-2 to TRBJ2-2, with TRBD2 as a possible D gene (5 bases). The CDR3 covers 16 residues. CDR1 is SGHTA and CDR2 is FQGNSA in the germline V gene. V shed 1 base and J shed 9 bases, with 18 bases lying between them. The CDR3 nucleotides read TGTGCCAGCAGCTTAGACCGAGCGGCCAACGGAAGGGAGCTGTTTTTT. It specifies CASSLDRAANGRELFF.

The chain combines TRBV4-1 with TRBJ2-1, with D possibly being TRBD2 (5 bases). V was cut by 1 base and J by 8 bases, with 15 bases left in between. This CDR3 region has 15 residues. Germline V lookup: CDR1 MGHRA, CDR2 YSYEKL. Here the CDR3 reads CASSQGPVGGDEQFF. The CDR3 DNA sequence: TGCGCCAGCAGCCAAGGCCCGGTCGGAGGCGATGAGCAGTTCTTC.

The chain joins TRBV10-2 to TRBJ2-7; D possibly matches TRBD1 or TRBD2 (5 bases each). V dropped 8 bases and J dropped 5 bases, with 22 bases sitting between them. CDR1 is WSHSY and CDR2 is SAAADI in the germline V gene. The CDR3 is 15 residues long. CDR3 protein: CASHRDQGEGDEQYF. In DNA form, the CDR3 reads TGCGCCAGCCATCGCGACCAGGGAGAAGGGGACGAGCAGTACTTC.

As concerns this clone: The junction departs from germline at one end; a sequencing error may be responsible. The sample has other DNA sequences that encode this CDR3 too. V is TRBV11-3 and J is TRBJ1-6; 8 positions agree with TRBD1. This CDR3 contains 14 residues. CDR1 and CDR2 (germline): SGHNT, YENEEA. CDR3 residues: CASSWGQENSPLHF. The CDR3 DNA sequence: TGTGCCAGCAGCTGGGGACAGGAGAATTCACCCCTTCACTTT.

This clone was seen a few times. The chain joins TRBV7-2 to TRBJ2-4; D remains ambiguous. Germline V gives CDR1 SGHTA, CDR2 FQGNSA. This CDR3 region has 14 residues. V was shortened by 5 bases and J by 1 base, with 9 bases between the two germline ends. The CDR3 sequence is CASSHDIAKNIQYF. DNA for the CDR3: TGTGCCAGCAGCCATGACATCGCCAAAAACATTCAGTACTTC. Looking up the rest from reference TRBV7-2 and TRBJ2-4 gives the full variable domain: GAGVSQSPSNKVTEKGKDVELRCDPISGHTALYWYRQSLGQGLEFLIYFQGNSAPDKSGLPSDRFSAERTGGSVSTLTIQRTQQEDSAVYLCASSHDIAKNIQYFGAGTRLSVL.

This clone turned up a few times. This rearrangement joins TRBV4-1 to TRBJ2-2; D not certain. The germline V gene has CDR1 MGHRA and CDR2 YSYEKL. This CDR3 has 15 amino acids. Trimming took off 5 bases at V and 4 bases at J, with 14 bases between the two ends. The CDR3 loop is CASSLTKDGTGELFF. The DNA for the CDR3 is TGCGCCAGCAGCTTAACTAAGGACGGCACCGGGGAGCTGTTTTTT.